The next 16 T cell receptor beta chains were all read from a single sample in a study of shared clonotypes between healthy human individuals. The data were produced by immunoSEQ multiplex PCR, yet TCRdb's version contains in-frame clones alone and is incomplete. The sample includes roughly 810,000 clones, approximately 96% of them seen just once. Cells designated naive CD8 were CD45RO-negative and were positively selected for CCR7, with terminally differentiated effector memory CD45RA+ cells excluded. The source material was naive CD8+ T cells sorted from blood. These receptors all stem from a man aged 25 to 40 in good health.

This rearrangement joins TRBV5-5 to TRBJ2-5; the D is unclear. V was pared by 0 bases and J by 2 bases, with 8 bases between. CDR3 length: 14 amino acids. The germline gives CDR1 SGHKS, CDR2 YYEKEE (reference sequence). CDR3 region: CASSLEGRQETQYF. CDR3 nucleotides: TGTGCCAGCAGCTTGGAGGGCAGACAAGAGACCCAGTACTTC.

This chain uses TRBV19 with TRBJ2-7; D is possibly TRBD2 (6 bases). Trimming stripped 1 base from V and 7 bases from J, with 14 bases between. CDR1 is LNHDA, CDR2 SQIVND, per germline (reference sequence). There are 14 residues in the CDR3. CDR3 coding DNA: TGTGCCAGTAGTATAGTTTCCACTAGCCGGGAGCAGTACTTC. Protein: CASSIVSTSREQYF.

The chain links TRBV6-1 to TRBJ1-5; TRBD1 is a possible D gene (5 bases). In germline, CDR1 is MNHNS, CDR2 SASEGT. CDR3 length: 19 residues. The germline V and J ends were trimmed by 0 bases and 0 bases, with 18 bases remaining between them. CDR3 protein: CASSEAGIRGGYSNQPQHF. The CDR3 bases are TGTGCCAGCAGTGAAGCTGGGATCCGTGGGGGTTATAGCAATCAGCCCCAGCATTTT.

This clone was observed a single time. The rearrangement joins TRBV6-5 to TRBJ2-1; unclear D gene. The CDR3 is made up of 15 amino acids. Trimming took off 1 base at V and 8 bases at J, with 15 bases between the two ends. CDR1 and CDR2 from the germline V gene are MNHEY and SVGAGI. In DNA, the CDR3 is TGTGCCAGCAGTTACTTCCCGACACAATGGGATGAGCAGTTCTTC. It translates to CASSYFPTQWDEQFF.

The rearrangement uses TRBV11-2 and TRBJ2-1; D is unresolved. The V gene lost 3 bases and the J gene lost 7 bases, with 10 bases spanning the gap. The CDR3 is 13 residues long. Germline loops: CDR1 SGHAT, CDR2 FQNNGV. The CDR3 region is CASSFVHSNEQFF. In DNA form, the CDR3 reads TGTGCCAGCAGCTTCGTACACTCAAATGAGCAGTTCTTC.

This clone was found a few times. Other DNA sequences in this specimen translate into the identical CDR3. As DNA, the CDR3 is TGCAGCGTTGAAGGCGAAACCTACGAGCAGTACTTC. Its protein product is CSVEGETYEQYF. The chain combines TRBV29-1 with TRBJ2-7; no definite D call. Germline CDR1 and CDR2: SQVTM and ANQGSEA. The length of the CDR3 is 12 residues. V was pared by 1 base and J by 2 bases, with 6 bases between.

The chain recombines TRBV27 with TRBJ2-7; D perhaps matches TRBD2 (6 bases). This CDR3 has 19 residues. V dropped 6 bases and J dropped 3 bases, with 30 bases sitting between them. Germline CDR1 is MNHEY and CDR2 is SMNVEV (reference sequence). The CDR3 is CASSRTGTRAPSPGYEQYF. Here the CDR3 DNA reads TGTGCCAGCAGCCGAACCGGGACTCGAGCTCCGAGCCCGGGCTACGAGCAGTACTTC.

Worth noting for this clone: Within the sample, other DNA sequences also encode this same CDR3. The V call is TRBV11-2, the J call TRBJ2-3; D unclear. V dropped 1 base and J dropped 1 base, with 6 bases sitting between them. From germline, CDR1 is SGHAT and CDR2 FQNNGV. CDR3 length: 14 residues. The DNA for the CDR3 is TGTGCCAGCAGCTTAGTCGGGCGCACAGATACGCAGTATTTT. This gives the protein CASSLVGRTDTQYF.

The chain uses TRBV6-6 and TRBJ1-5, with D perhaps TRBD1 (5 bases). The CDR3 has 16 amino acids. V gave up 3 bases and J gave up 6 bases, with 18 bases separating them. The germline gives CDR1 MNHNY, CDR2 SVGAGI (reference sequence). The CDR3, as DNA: TGTGCCAGCAGTTATGAAGTAGGGACCTCCGGTCAGCCCCAGCATTTT. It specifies CASSYEVGTSGQPQHF.

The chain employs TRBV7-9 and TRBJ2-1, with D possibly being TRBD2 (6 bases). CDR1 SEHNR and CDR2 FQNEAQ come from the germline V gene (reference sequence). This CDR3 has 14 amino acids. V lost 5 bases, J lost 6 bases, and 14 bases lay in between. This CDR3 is CASSRPGGVNEQFF. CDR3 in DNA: TGTGCCAGCAGCCGACCGGGCGGGGTCAATGAGCAGTTCTTC. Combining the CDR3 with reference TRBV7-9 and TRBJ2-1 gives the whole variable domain DTGVSQNPRHKITKRGQNVTFRCDPISEHNRLYWYRQTLGQGPEFLTYFQNEAQLEKSRLLSDRFSAERPKGSFSTLEIQRTEQGDSAMYLCASSRPGGVNEQFFGPGTRLTVL.

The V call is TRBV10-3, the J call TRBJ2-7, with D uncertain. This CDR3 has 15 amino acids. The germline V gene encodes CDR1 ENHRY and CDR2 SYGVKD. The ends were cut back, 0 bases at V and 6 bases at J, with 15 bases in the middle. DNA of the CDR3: TGTGCCATCAGTGAGTCAAAGTCTAACCTACTCGAGCAGTACTTC. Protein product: CAISESKSNLLEQYF.

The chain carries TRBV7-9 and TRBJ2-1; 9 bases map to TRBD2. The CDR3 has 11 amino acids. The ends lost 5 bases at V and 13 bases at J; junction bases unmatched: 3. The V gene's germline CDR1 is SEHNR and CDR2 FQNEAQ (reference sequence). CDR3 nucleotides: TGTGCCAGCAGCCAGCGGGGGGAACAGTTCTTC. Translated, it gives CASSQRGEQFF.

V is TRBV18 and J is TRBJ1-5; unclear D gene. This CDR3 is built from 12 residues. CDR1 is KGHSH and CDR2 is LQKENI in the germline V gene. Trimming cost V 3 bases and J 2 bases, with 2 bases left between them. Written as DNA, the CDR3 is TGTGCCAGCTCACCTGGCAATCAGCCCCAGCATTTT. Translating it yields CASSPGNQPQHF.

CDR3 bases: TGTGCCAGCAGCGACCTTAGCAATCAGCCCCAGCATTTT. Its translation: CASSDLSNQPQHF. J is TRBJ1-5 and V is TRBV27, with unresolved D. The germline V and J ends were trimmed by 6 bases and 0 bases, with 6 bases remaining between them. The germline CDR1 and CDR2 sequences are MNHEY and SMNVEV (reference sequence). This CDR3 is 13 amino acids long.

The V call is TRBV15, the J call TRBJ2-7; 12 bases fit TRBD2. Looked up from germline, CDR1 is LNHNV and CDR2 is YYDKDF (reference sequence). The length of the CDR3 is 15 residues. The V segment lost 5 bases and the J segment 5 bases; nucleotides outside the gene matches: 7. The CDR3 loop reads CATSSTSGGHHEQYF. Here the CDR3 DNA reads TGTGCCACCAGCTCGACTAGCGGGGGACATCACGAGCAGTACTTC. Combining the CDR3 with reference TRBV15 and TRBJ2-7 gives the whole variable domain DAMVIQNPRYQVTQFGKPVTLSCSQTLNHNVMYWYQQKSSQAPKLLFHYYDKDFNNEADTPDNFQSRRPNTSFCFLDIRSPGLGDTAMYLCATSSTSGGHHEQYFGPGTRLTVT.

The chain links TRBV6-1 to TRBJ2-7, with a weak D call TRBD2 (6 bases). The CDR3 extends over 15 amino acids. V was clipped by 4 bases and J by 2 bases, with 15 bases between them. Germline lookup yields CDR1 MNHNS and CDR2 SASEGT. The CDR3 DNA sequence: TGTGCCAGCAGTGCCCCTAGCGCTTCTACCTACGAGCAGTACTTC. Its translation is CASSAPSASTYEQYF.